This TCR beta chain emerged from a study of identical twins' blood T cells. The donors were healthy female monozygous twins, three pairs in total. Likely shared infections and vaccines: all three twin pairs were reared together. The CDR3 covers 11 residues. Germline V gene lookup returns CDR1 DFQATT and CDR2 SNEGSKA (reference sequence). V dropped 3 bases and J dropped 2 bases, with 5 bases sitting between them. Each TCR cDNA library carried sample-specific barcodes on both ends. Under the authors' procedure: Clonotypes per individual ranged from about 95,000 to nearly 550,000. TCRdb re-called the 5' RACE reads through MiXCR, storing one row per CDR3 protein. The V and J calls and clone size are TCRdb's, not the authors'. In the table there are hundreds of thousands of distinct CDR3 sequences, about 28% of which are singletons.

Sequenced input: PBMCs. The genes are TRBV20-1 and TRBJ2-7; D unresolved. The sequence came from a woman aged 18-49 years in good health. CDR3 bases: TGCAGTGCTAGCGGAGCCTACGAGCAGTACTTC. This sequence encodes CSASGAYEQYF.